This T cell receptor beta chain appears in the sequencing data of a study of blood T cell repertoires in COVID-19. For the study at large: Donors in the United States, Italy and Spain gave samples during acute or convalescent COVID-19. Sources were T cells, B-cell-depleted T cells, or PBMCs; the material itself was cDNA or gDNA.

The CDR3 spans 15 residues. CDR1 is SGHKS and CDR2 is YYEKEE in the germline V gene (reference sequence). V shed 3 bases, J shed 7 bases, and the junction held 9 bases outside the gene matches. Per the original data handling: Reference gene primer amplification yielded estimated nucleated cell counts. Libraries were prepared by immunoSEQ multiplex PCR; TCRdb keeps only in-frame clonotypes and omits some of them. V and J calls and clone size are as listed in that table; D and trimming were resolved from the DNA. The table has tens of thousands of clones, approximately 92% seen once. The chain recombines TRBV5-5 with TRBJ2-1; 8 bases match TRBD1. Sequenced sample: peripheral blood. The receptor's source is a human donor in a cohort sampled during active COVID-19. DNA of the CDR3: TGTGCCAGCAGCTCGACGGGACAGGCCGTGAATGAGCAGTTCTTC. It translates to CASSSTGQAVNEQFF. Drawing the rest from reference TRBV5-5 and TRBJ2-1, the complete variable domain is DAGVTQSPTHLIKTRGQQVTLRCSPISGHKSVSWYQQVLGQGPQFIFQYYEKEERGRGNFPDRFSARQFPNYSSELNVNALLLGDSALYLCASSSTGQAVNEQFFGPGTRLTVL.